Listed here are 2 T cell receptor beta chains from one sample, sequenced in a study of T-cell memory formation after mild COVID-19. TCRdb re-called the 5' RACE reads through MiXCR, storing one row per CDR3 protein. The table includes about 620,000 distinct CDR3 sequences, about a sixth detected once. Sequencing was carried out using PBMCs or a T cell subset sorted from them (not recorded which). The receptor set was obtained from an adult woman who had mild COVID-19 (a few samples of this study predate the infection). Cell type and time point are not known.

The table lists this clonotype with a few counts. The chain has TRBV13 and TRBJ2-1; 13 bases fit TRBD2. Germline V gives CDR1 PRHDT, CDR2 FYEKMQ (reference sequence). CDR3 length: 16 residues. V lost 4 bases, J lost 6 bases, and 6 bases stayed unmatched. CDR3 in DNA: TGTGCCAGCAGCTCCACTAGCGGGAGGGAGGGCAATGAGCAGTTCTTC. Encoded protein: CASSSTSGREGNEQFF.

This chain joins TRBV19 and TRBJ2-2; D is perhaps TRBD2 (5 bases). V shed 5 bases and J shed 4 bases, with 11 bases lying between them. This CDR3 has 14 amino acids. Germline V gene lookup returns CDR1 LNHDA and CDR2 SQIVND (reference sequence). CDR3 nucleotides: TGTGCCAGTAGTTCGACTATCACCACCGGGGAGCTGTTTTTT. Translated: CASSSTITTGELFF.